This T cell receptor beta chain comes out of a study of early T cells in non-severe SARS-CoV-2 infection. CDR3 length: 21 amino acids. Germline CDR1 and CDR2: MGHRA and YSYEKL. With V trimmed by 0 bases and J by 0 bases, 17 bases remained unmatched. TCRdb called the 5' RACE reads again in MiXCR, with one record for every CDR3 protein. The sample gives about 33,000 distinct CDR3 sequences, 5.5% to 7% of which show up once; approximately 4.1% is in the top ten. Sequences were obtained from whole blood. This chain connects TRBV4-1 to TRBJ2-1, with 7 bases lining up with TRBD2. The receptor's source is an adult who was a healthcare worker with PCR-confirmed SARS-CoV-2 infection or an uninfected control (not recorded which). This chain's CDR3 is CASSQDPAGVGSGGSYNEQFF. In nucleotides, the CDR3 is TGCGCCAGCAGCCAAGACCCTGCTGGGGTCGGTTCGGGAGGCTCCTACAATGAGCAGTTCTTC.